This is a list of T cell receptor beta chains from one sample in a study of T-cell reconstitution after alpha-beta-depleted transplantation in children. TCRdb independently ran MiXCR on the PCR reads; one entry per CDR3 protein. Of about 1,000,000 distinct CDR3 sequences detected, under 30% appear once; the ten largest clones hold about 28%. Sample: PBMCs, mostly from graft donor cells, taken 360 days after TCRalphabeta/CD19-depleted stem cell transplant. Every receptor here comes from a boy under three years old who had a stem cell transplant for SCID, so the T cells may come from the graft donor. CDR3s include the opening cysteine and the closing phenylalanine or tryptophan. The D gene is left open where the match is weak. The size field is filled for only some rows; it gives once, few, many or a size class.

clone_size,d_call,j_call,v_call,cdr3_nt,cdr3_aa
NA,TRBD1,TRBJ1-6,TRBV5-1,TGCGCCAGCAGCTTGGGGAGACAGGGTGATAATTCACCCCTCCACTTT,CASSLGRQGDNSPLHF
NA,NA,TRBJ2-1,TRBV29-1,TGCAGCGTTGAAGATAGGGCCCGGGAGCGGTATCATGTGGATGAGCAGTTCTTC,CSVEDRARERYHVDEQFF
few,TRBD2,TRBJ2-5,TRBV5-6,TGTGCCAGCAGCTTGGCCGGGACTAGCTGGGAGACCCAGTACTTC,CASSLAGTSWETQYF
few,NA,TRBJ2-3,TRBV20-1,TGCAGTGCCCGCGCACCGAGGGGAGATACGCAGTATTTT,CSARAPRGDTQYF
once,TRBD2,TRBJ2-1,TRBV5-1,TGCGCCAGCAGCTCGGGACTAGCGGGGGGGCAGGTTGAGCAGTTCTTC,CASSSGLAGGQVEQFF
NA,TRBD2,TRBJ2-1,TRBV10-3,TGTGCCATCAGTCGGACTAGCGGGGCTTACAATGAGCAGTTCTTC,CAISRTSGAYNEQFF
few,TRBD2,TRBJ2-3,TRBV12-3/TRBV12-4,TGTGCCAGCAGTTCGAAACAAAGGGGCTATAGCGGGGAACACACAGATACGCAGTATTTT,CASSSKQRGYSGEHTDTQYF
NA,TRBD1,TRBJ1-5,TRBV28,TGTGCCAGCAGTTTTCGGGGACAGGGAAATCAGCCCCAGCATTTT,CASSFRGQGNQPQHF
few,TRBD2,TRBJ2-7,TRBV7-6,TGTGCCAGCAGCCGGGCTGGGCTAGCGGGCTCCTACGAGCAGTACTTC,CASSRAGLAGSYEQYF
few,NA,TRBJ2-2,TRBV27,TGTGCCAGCAGTTTGGATCCGGGACTCCCAGGAGGAGCCGGGGAGCTGTTTTTT,CASSLDPGLPGGAGELFF
NA,TRBD1,TRBJ2-3,TRBV5-1,TGCGCCAGCAGCTGGGACCGGGACAGGCACTATTTT,CASSWDRDRHYF
NA,NA,TRBJ2-1,TRBV4-1,TGCGCCAGCAGCCAAGAGGGTCTATTAGCACATGAGCAGTTCTTC,CASSQEGLLAHEQFF
few,TRBD1,TRBJ2-3,TRBV13,TGTGCCAGCAGCCCATCCATAGACAGGGATCAGTATTTT,CASSPSIDRDQYF
NA,NA,TRBJ2-7,TRBV29-1,TGCAGCGTTCCCAGGCCCAGCTGGAGCTTCTACGAGCAGTACTTC,CSVPRPSWSFYEQYF
few,NA,TRBJ1-1,TRBV5-1,TGCGCCAGCTTCCGGGACATGGGAAAAGGCACTGAAGCTTTCTTT,CASFRDMGKGTEAFF
few,TRBD1,TRBJ2-7,TRBV27,TGTGCCAGCAGCCGACAAAGACCGACAGGGGGCCACGAGCAGTACTTC,CASSRQRPTGGHEQYF
few,NA,TRBJ1-5,TRBV5-6,TGTGCCAGCAGCTCGAGGGCCCTAGGCAATCAGCCCCAGCATTTT,CASSSRALGNQPQHF
few,NA,TRBJ2-7,TRBV20-1,TGCAGTGCTACTCGGGTTGTGAACTACGAGCAGTACTTC,CSATRVVNYEQYF
NA,NA,TRBJ1-3,TRBV7-9,TGTGCCAGCAGCTTTCCGCGCTCTGGAAACACCATATATTTT,CASSFPRSGNTIYF
once,TRBD2,TRBJ2-4,TRBV20-1,TGCAGTGCTAGTTTTACCTCGGGGGGGAACAAAAACATTCAGTACTTC,CSASFTSGGNKNIQYF
few,NA,TRBJ2-5,TRBV20-1,TGCAGTGCTAGACGCGGCAACTCGGGGGAGACCCAGTACTTC,CSARRGNSGETQYF
once,NA,TRBJ2-2,TRBV15,TGTGCCACCAGAGAGGGGACCAACACCGGGGAGCTGTTTTTT,CATREGTNTGELFF
NA,TRBD2,TRBJ2-5,TRBV15,TGTGCCACCAGCACAGCGGGGGGTCAAGAGACCCAGTACTTC,CATSTAGGQETQYF
few,NA,TRBJ2-5,TRBV24-1,TGTGCCACCAGTGACTCCGGGACTTACAAAGAGACCCAGTACTTC,CATSDSGTYKETQYF
NA,NA,TRBJ2-5,TRBV7-7,TGTGCCAGCAGCCGCACTAGCTCCGGGGAGACCCAGTACTTC,CASSRTSSGETQYF
many,NA,TRBJ2-7,TRBV28,TGTGCCAGCAGCCCCAGACGGGGCTACGAGCAGTACTTC,CASSPRRGYEQYF
few,NA,TRBJ2-7,TRBV12-3/TRBV12-4,TGTGCCAGCAGTCCGAGCCTCGGGACGGCTAGCTCCTACGAGCAGTACTTC,CASSPSLGTASSYEQYF
few,TRBD2,TRBJ2-1,TRBV27,TGTGCCAGCAGTCCCTCTAGCGGGGGGCCCCTGAAGAATGAGCAGTTCTTC,CASSPSSGGPLKNEQFF
few,NA,TRBJ2-5,TRBV3-1,TGTGCCAGCAGCCAAGGTGGAGGAGCCCAAGAGACCCAGTACTTC,CASSQGGGAQETQYF
few,NA,TRBJ1-2,TRBV5-1,TGCGCCAGCAGCTTTCTCGAGGGCAACTATGGCTACACCTTC,CASSFLEGNYGYTF
NA,NA,TRBJ1-2,TRBV29-1,TGCAGCGTTGCTCCCAACGGAAACTATGGCTACACCTTC,CSVAPNGNYGYTF
NA,TRBD1,TRBJ1-6,TRBV7-2,TGTGCCAGCAGCCCCCCGGGACAGTCTTTTAATTCACCCCTCCACTTT,CASSPPGQSFNSPLHF
few,NA,TRBJ1-2,TRBV12-3/TRBV12-4,TGTGCCAGCAGCTACAGAGGATCCTATGGCTACACCTTC,CASSYRGSYGYTF
few,NA,TRBJ1-1,TRBV2,TGTGCCAGCAGGGAGCACCTCGGGGTCACTGAAGCTTTCTTT,CASREHLGVTEAFF
many,NA,TRBJ1-2,TRBV9,TGTGCCAGCAGCGTAGAGGGTAACTATGGCTACACCTTC,CASSVEGNYGYTF
NA,NA,TRBJ1-3,TRBV7-6,TGTGCCAGCAGCTTAGCGATGGCAGAAAACACCATATATTTT,CASSLAMAENTIYF
NA,NA,TRBJ2-5,TRBV10-3,TGTGCCATCAGTGCTGGTAGAGACGAGACCCAGTACTTC,CAISAGRDETQYF
NA,NA,TRBJ1-5,TRBV20-1,TGCAGTGCTAGACGGGGACACCTCTTCAATCAGCCCCAGCATTTT,CSARRGHLFNQPQHF
few,TRBD1,TRBJ2-1,TRBV5-1,TGCGCCAGCAGAAAGCGAGGACAGGGGGTAAGAACGAATGAGCAGTTCTTC,CASRKRGQGVRTNEQFF
NA,TRBD2,TRBJ2-3,TRBV5-1,TGCGCCAGCAGGGCAGCGGGGCTTACAGATACGCAGTATTTT,CASRAAGLTDTQYF